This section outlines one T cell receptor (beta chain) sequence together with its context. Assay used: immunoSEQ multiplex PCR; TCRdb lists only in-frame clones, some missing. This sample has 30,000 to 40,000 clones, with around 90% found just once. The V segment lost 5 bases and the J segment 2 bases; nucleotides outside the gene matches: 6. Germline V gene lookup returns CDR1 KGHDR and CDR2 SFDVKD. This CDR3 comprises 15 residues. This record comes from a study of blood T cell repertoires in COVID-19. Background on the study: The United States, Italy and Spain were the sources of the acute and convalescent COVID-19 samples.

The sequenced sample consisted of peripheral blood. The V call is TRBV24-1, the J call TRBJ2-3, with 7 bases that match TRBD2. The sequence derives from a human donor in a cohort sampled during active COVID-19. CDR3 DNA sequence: TGTGCCACCAGTGTTCAAGCGGGAATCACAGATACGCAGTATTTT. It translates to CATSVQAGITDTQYF.